Following are 7 T cell receptor beta chains from one sample sequenced in a study of early T cells in non-severe SARS-CoV-2 infection. TCRdb re-called the 5' RACE reads with MiXCR, one entry per CDR3 protein. This table has 45,000 or so distinct CDR3 sequences, 9.5% to 13% appearing once. Sequencing was performed on whole blood. These receptors originate from an adult who was a healthcare worker with PCR-confirmed SARS-CoV-2 infection or an uninfected control (not recorded which).

In its sample, this clonotype was seen many times. V and J are TRBV5-5 and TRBJ2-3; D gene unclear. CDR1 and CDR2 from the germline V gene are SGHKS and YYEKEE (reference sequence). Trimming shortened V by 1 base and J by 4 bases, and 10 bases separated the two germline ends. The CDR3 extends over 14 amino acids. CDR3 DNA: TGTGCCAGCAGCTTGAGGGTTCGGGCAGATACGCAGTATTTT. Residues: CASSLRVRADTQYF.

This clonotype was counted many times. V is TRBV7-9 and J is TRBJ2-3; maybe TRBD1 (5 bases). V lost 5 bases to trimming and J lost 2 bases, with 8 bases between them. The CDR3 runs to 13 residues. Germline V gene data show CDR1 as SEHNR and CDR2 as FQNEAQ (reference sequence). CDR3 amino acids: CASSPGYTDTQYF. The CDR3 DNA reads as TGTGCCAGCAGCCCAGGGTACACAGATACGCAGTATTTT.

This clonotype was recorded many times. V is TRBV6-2 or TRBV6-3 and J is TRBJ2-1; TRBD2 agrees at 11 bases. Germline CDR1 is MNHEY and CDR2 is SVGEGT. The CDR3 is made up of 18 amino acids. After removal of 0 bases from V and 3 bases from J, the junction contained 7 bases not matched to a gene. The chain's CDR3 is CASSYSLLAGALYNEQFF. Written as DNA, the CDR3 is TGTGCCAGCAGTTACTCTCTACTAGCGGGGGCTCTCTACAATGAGCAGTTCTTC.

V usage is TRBV12-3 or TRBV12-4 and J usage is TRBJ2-6, with a tentative D call TRBD2 (5 bases). This CDR3 has 15 residues. V lost 5 bases, J lost 0 bases, and 8 bases lay in between. The CDR3 bases are TGTGCCAGCAGTGATACTAGCTCTGGGGCCAACGTCCTGACTTTC. Translation: CASSDTSSGANVLTF.

This clonotype has a count of ten or more. The J gene is TRBJ2-5, the V gene TRBV5-4; 8 bases agree with TRBD1. J lost 4 bases, V lost 4 bases, and 9 bases had no gene match. The CDR3 runs to 15 residues. Looked up from germline, CDR1 is SGHNT and CDR2 is YYREEE (reference sequence). For the CDR3, the DNA is TGTGCCAGCAGCGGGGACAGGAGAGGGTCAGAGACCCAGTACTTC. This encodes CASSGDRRGSETQYF.

In this sample, this clonotype turned up many times. The CDR3 is CAIGGTRNTEAFF. As DNA, the CDR3 is TGTGCCATAGGCGGGACAAGGAACACTGAAGCTTTCTTT. The rearrangement links TRBV10-3 to TRBJ1-1, with D perhaps matching TRBD1 (6 bases). Per germline, CDR1 ENHRY and CDR2 SYGVKD. CDR3 size: 13 residues. The V end was cut by 9 bases, the J end by 1 base, with 12 bases between.

On this clonotype: This may come from a read error, since a much larger clone is one base off. The chain carries TRBV9 and TRBJ1-1; tentative D call: TRBD1 (5 bases). The germline V gene encodes CDR1 SGDLS and CDR2 YYNGEE. The CDR3 consists of 15 residues. CDR3: CDSSLGRRRQSEAFF. DNA for the CDR3: TGTGACAGCAGCCTGGGACGGCGCCGCCAGTCTGAAGCTTTCTTT.